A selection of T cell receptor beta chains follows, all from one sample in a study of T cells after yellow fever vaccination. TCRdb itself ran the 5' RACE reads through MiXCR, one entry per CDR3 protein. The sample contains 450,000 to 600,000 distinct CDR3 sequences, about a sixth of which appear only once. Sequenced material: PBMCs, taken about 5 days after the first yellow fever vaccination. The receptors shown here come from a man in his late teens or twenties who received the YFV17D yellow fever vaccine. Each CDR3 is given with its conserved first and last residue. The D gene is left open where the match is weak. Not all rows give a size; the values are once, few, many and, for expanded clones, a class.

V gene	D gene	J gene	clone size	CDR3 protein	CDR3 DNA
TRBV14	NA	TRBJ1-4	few	CASSQARERGEKLFF	TGTGCCAGCAGCCAAGCGCGGGAGAGAGGTGAAAAACTGTTTTTT
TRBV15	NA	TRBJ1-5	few	CATRVEHNQPQHF	TGTGCCACCAGGGTGGAGCACAATCAGCCCCAGCATTTT
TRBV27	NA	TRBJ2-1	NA	CASSPRAHNEQFF	TGTGCCAGCAGTCCCCGGGCGCACAATGAGCAGTTCTTC
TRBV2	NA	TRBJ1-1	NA	CASRRDITEAFF	TGTGCCAGCAGACGGGACATCACTGAAGCTTTCTTT
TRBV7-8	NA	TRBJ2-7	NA	CASSFPGRSYEQYF	TGTGCCAGCAGCTTCCCGGGACGGAGCTACGAGCAGTACTTC
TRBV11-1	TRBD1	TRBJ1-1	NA	CASSWGQGFTEAFF	TGTGCCAGCAGCTGGGGACAGGGCTTCACTGAAGCTTTCTTT
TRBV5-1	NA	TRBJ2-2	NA	CASSLEGPVGHSNTGELFF	TGCGCCAGCAGCTTGGAAGGCCCCGTTGGACATTCGAACACCGGGGAGCTGTTTTTT
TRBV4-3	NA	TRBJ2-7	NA	CASSQDPRPAYEQYF	TGCGCCAGCAGCCAAGATCCCCGGCCTGCCTACGAGCAGTACTTC
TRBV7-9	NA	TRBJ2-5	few	CASSLSLAGETQYF	TGTGCCAGCAGCTTAAGCCTAGCTGGAGAGACCCAGTACTTC
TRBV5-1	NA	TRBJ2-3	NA	CASSLGDKDTQYF	TGCGCCAGCAGCTTGGGAGATAAGGATACGCAGTATTTT
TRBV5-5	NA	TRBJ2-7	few	CASSRSGPSSYEQYF	TGTGCCAGCAGCCGTAGCGGACCCAGCTCCTACGAGCAGTACTTC
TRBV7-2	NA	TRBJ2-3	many	CASSPRGAADTQYF	TGTGCCAGCAGCCCCAGGGGGGCCGCAGATACGCAGTATTTT
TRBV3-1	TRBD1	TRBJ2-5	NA	CASSQDLTGGKTQYF	TGTGCCAGCAGCCAAGATCTAACAGGGGGAAAGACCCAGTACTTC
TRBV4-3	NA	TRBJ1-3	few	CASSQDRWTRNTIYF	TGCGCCAGCAGCCAAGATCGTTGGACTAGAAACACCATATATTTT
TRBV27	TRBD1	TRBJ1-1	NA	CASSSPGTGGGYTEAFF	TGTGCCAGCAGCTCTCCCGGGACAGGGGGTGGTTACACTGAAGCTTTCTTT
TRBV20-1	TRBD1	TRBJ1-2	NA	CRGTGIGSYGYTF	TGCAGAGGGACAGGGATTGGGTCCTATGGCTACACCTTC
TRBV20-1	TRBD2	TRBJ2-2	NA	CSVGRESNTGELFF	TGCAGTGTTGGGAGGGAGTCGAACACCGGGGAGCTGTTTTTT
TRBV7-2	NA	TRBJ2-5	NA	CASSLNFGGRETQYF	TGTGCCAGCAGCTTAAACTTTGGGGGCCGAGAGACCCAGTACTTC
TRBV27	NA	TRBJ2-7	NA	CASSSTDRPYYEQYF	TGTGCCAGCAGCAGTACTGACAGACCATACTACGAGCAGTACTTC
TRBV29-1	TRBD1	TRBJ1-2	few	CSVEAWTGVAGYTF	TGCAGCGTTGAAGCTTGGACAGGGGTGGCAGGCTACACCTTC
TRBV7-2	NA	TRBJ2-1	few	CASSRRTGLTSNEQFF	TGTGCCAGCAGCCGCAGAACAGGACTTACTTCGAATGAGCAGTTCTTC
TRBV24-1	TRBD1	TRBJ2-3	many	CATSDPGQGIDTQYF	TGTGCCACCAGTGATCCTGGACAGGGGATAGATACGCAGTATTTT
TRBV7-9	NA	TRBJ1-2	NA	CASSGGGSYGYTF	TGTGCCAGCAGCGGAGGGGGAAGCTATGGCTACACCTTC
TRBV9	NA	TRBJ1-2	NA	CASSVVSQGSAYGYTF	TGTGCCAGCAGCGTAGTGTCCCAGGGTAGCGCCTATGGCTACACCTTC
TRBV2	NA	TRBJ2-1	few	CASTEDSSPLGEQFF	TGTGCCAGCACTGAGGACAGCTCCCCTCTCGGTGAGCAGTTCTTC